Listed here is a single T cell receptor (beta chain). Which antigen it targets is not known. Nothing much larger sits one base from this clone, and base qualities are not available. The data were obtained in a study of T cells in Graves' hyperthyroidism and ophthalmopathy (dated 2019 in TCRdb). Concerning the study at large: TCR V-J signatures able to tell the groups apart were searched for in a discovery cohort of some 100 patients, of whom 43 had Graves' ophthalmopathy and about 55 had stable Graves' hyperthyroidism. An independent validation cohort of under 20 hyperthyroidism patients and approximately 15 patients who later progressed to ophthalmopathy tested prospective prediction of ophthalmopathy. For training and testing, the 95 to 100 patients in the discovery cohort were randomly divided in a 7:3 ratio. Thyroid tissue and blood T-cell repertoires from about six Graves' hyperthyroidism patients were also compared in the study. Once sampling was done, hyperthyroidism patients were given methimazole at a starting dose of 30 mg daily, whereas ophthalmopathy patients were given high-dose intravenous methylprednisolone. The paper reports TCR Vbeta CDR3 sequencing of roughly 140 peripheral blood samples: approximately 41 ophthalmopathy, roughly 80 hyperthyroidism and 17 progressor patients. General study outcomes and caveats: In validation, progression to ophthalmopathy was predicted by the model with 55% to 71% sensitivity and 72.22% specificity, a median of around 5.9 months before onset. No statistical method was used to set the sample size in advance, and investigators knew the group allocation. A model built on a 13 V-J signature distinguished ophthalmopathy from stable hyperthyroidism, reaching about 88% sensitivity and under 84% specificity in cross-validation and 80%/75% in testing. Most expanded thyroid clonotypes (frequency above 0.001) were also detected in blood, a finding suggesting that blood repertoires may reflect thyroid immune responses.

The TCR beta CDR3 regions were amplified from the RNA transcripts. For the first round of RT-PCR on the TCR CDR3, the HTBI primer set was used together with the Qiagen OneStep RT-PCR kit. Libraries were constructed in a second round of multiplex PCR, after which size selection and purification were carried out. Paired-end sequencing of the libraries was performed with 100 bp reads on an Illumina HiSeq2000. The authors' analysis ran thus. SOAPnuke was used to process the raw data, with reads discarded if the reads contained adapters or uncalled bases, had a mean Phred below 15, or lacked an exact constant-primer or identifier match. High-quality paired reads were merged using COPE v1.2.5, and each unique nucleotide sequence was defined as a clonotype. MiTCR v1.1 was used to align the clonotypes against IMGT TRBV, TRBD and TRBJ reference segments. Analysis was restricted to V-J combinations with a frequency above 0.0001, which covered about 99% of repertoires. A TCS score was defined as the ratio of F50 (clonal expansion) to E x V (chaos), with BLOSUM62-based TCRdist applied between CDR3 peptides within each V-J. Welch's t-statistics and random forest reduced fewer than 600 V-J features to under 15, which were used in a naive Bayes classifier (R e1071). TCRdb took the public reads, trimmed them with fastp at Q25, ran MiXCR for clone calling and kept in-frame beta chains. When rows share a CDR3 protein, they turn into one entry using the most common DNA and genes. TCRdb's processing, not the study's, gives the V and J calls here. This sample lists 600,000 or so distinct CDR3 sequences; about 43% were detected once. The top ten clonotypes cover just over 8% of the sample.

Graves' hyperthyroidism was defined as stable when no progression to ophthalmopathy occurred over 18 months of follow-up. Hyperthyroidism patients were newly diagnosed, had a disease duration of under 2 months, and were aged 18 to 65 years. Patients with uncontrolled infections, other autoimmune diseases, pregnancy or lactation were excluded. Diagnoses were established on the basis of clinical symptoms, serum thyroxine and TRAb, thyroid ultrasound, and orbital computed tomography. Total RNA was extracted using Trizol reagent, and RNA quality was assessed on an Agilent 2100 Bioanalyzer. Sequencing input: peripheral blood or thyroid tissue (not recorded which). This receptor was obtained from a woman aged 18-29 years with Graves' hyperthyroidism. Donor details come from another sample of the same person, matched by shared clones.

The base sequence is TGTGCCAGCAGCCCCGGGGGACAGGGCGAAATCCTCCACTTT. Translated, it reads CASSPGGQGEILHF. In this chain, TRBV7-2 is recombined with TRBJ1-6; TRBD1 aligns with 9 central bases. Per the germline V gene, SGHTA is the CDR1 and FQGNSA is the CDR2. The CDR3 contains 14 residues, cysteine and phenylalanine counted. Only the CDR3 DNA is retained, 42 bases long and in frame from the first base. For this chain, trimming is 5 bases at the V end and 15 bases at the J end, and the number of junction bases without a gene match is 11. Joined to the reference TRBV7-2 and TRBJ1-6 proteins, this CDR3 gives the full variable domain: GAGVSQSPSNKVTEKGKDVELRCDPISGHTALYWYRQSLGQGLEFLIYFQGNSAPDKSGLPSDRFSAERTGGSVSTLTIQRTQQEDSAVYLCASSPGGQGEILHFGNGTRLTVT.